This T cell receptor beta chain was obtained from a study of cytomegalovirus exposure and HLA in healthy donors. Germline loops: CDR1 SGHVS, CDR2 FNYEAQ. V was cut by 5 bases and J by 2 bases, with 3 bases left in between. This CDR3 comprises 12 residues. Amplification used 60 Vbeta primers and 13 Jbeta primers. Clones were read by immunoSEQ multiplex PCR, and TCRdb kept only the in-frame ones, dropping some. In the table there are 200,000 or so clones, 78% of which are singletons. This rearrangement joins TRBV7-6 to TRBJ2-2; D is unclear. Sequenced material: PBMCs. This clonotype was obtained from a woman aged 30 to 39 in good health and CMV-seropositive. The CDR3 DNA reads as TGTGCCAGCAGCATAAACACCGGGGAGCTGTTTTTT. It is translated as CASSINTGELFF.